The 22 T cell receptor beta chains presented below share a single source sample, sequenced in a study of T cell therapy after organ transplantation. These receptors' targets are unknown. The sample's time point: 20-29 weeks after completion of therapy. Repertoires were generated with immunoSEQ multiplex PCR, while TCRdb's copy carries only in-frame clones and drops some. The sample shows roughly 2,400 clones, about 70% of them seen only once. Sequences were derived from CD8+ T cells from blood, sampled after autologous CMV-specific T cell therapy. Receptors originate from a human patient who had received a solid organ transplant and had CMV disease. Some T cells may be supplied by the graft donor.

This sequence joins TRBV13 and TRBJ1-4, with TRBD1 as a possible D gene (5 bases). The germline V gene encodes CDR1 PRHDT and CDR2 FYEKMQ (reference sequence). V gave up 0 bases and J gave up 8 bases, with 10 bases separating them. The CDR3 length is 14 residues. CDR3 bases: TGTGCCAGCAGCTTAGGGCAGGGTAACGAAAAACTGTTTTTT. Amino acids: CASSLGQGNEKLFF.

Concerning this clone itself: A single base separates this from a much larger clone, so it may be a read error. V usage is TRBV28 and J usage is TRBJ1-2; D unresolved. Trimming took off 1 base at V and 4 bases at J, with 10 bases between the two ends. Germline assignment: CDR1 MDHEN and CDR2 SYDVKM. This CDR3 is built from 14 residues. The CDR3 DNA reads TGTGCCAGCAGTTTATCACTTCCCGTCTATGGCTACACCTTC. Encoded protein: CASSLSLPVYGYTF.

V is TRBV28 and J is TRBJ1-3; D is ambiguous. Germline-derived CDR1 and CDR2 are MDHEN and SYDVKM. The CDR3 is 17 residues long. Trimming shortened V by 2 bases and J by 0 bases, and 14 bases separated the two germline ends. DNA for the CDR3: TGTGCCAGCAGTTTAGGGCACGTCGAGAGCTCTGGAAACACCATATATTTT. Translated: CASSLGHVESSGNTIYF.

This clone was seen once. This rearrangement joins TRBV27 to TRBJ1-5; weak D call: TRBD1 (6 bases). Trimming removed 7 bases from V and 6 bases from J, with 19 bases in between. This CDR3 contains 15 residues. CDR1 and CDR2 (germline): MNHEY, SMNVEV (reference sequence). CDR3 region: CASTPWGGAGQPQHF. Written as DNA, the CDR3 is TGTGCCAGCACCCCCTGGGGGGGGGCTGGTCAGCCCCAGCATTTT.

The chain joins TRBV28 to TRBJ2-1; possibly TRBD1 for D (5 bases). V gave up 3 bases and J gave up 4 bases, with 13 bases separating them. CDR1 and CDR2 from the germline V gene are MDHEN and SYDVKM. The CDR3 has 15 residues. CDR3 coding DNA: TGTGCCAGCAGTTTTTCGGAGACAGCATACAATGAGCAGTTCTTC. This translates into CASSFSETAYNEQFF.

J is TRBJ2-7 and V is TRBV6-5; a weak D match, TRBD1 (6 bases). The V end was cut by 6 bases, the J end by 1 base, with 13 bases between. The CDR3 has 14 residues. CDR1 is MNHEY and CDR2 is SVGAGI in the germline V gene. The CDR3 loop reads CASRTQGISYEQYF. The CDR3 bases are TGTGCCAGCAGAACTCAGGGGATTTCCTACGAGCAGTACTTC.

The DNA for the CDR3 is TGTGCCAGCAGCCCGGGCGGGGACTACTACGAGCAGTACTTC. Translation gives CASSPGGDYYEQYF. The chain has TRBV9 and TRBJ2-7; 7 bases match TRBD2. Germline loops: CDR1 SGDLS, CDR2 YYNGEE. The length of the CDR3 is 14 residues. With 4 bases clipped from V and 3 bases from J, the junction kept 7 bases outside the gene matches. Looking up the rest from reference TRBV9 and TRBJ2-7 gives the full variable domain: DSGVTQTPKHLITATGQRVTLRCSPRSGDLSVYWYQQSLDQGLQFLIQYYNGEERAKGNILERFSAQQFPDLHSELNLSSLELGDSALYFCASSPGGDYYEQYFGPGTRLTVT.

The V call is TRBV6-1, the J call TRBJ2-5; D remains unclear. The CDR3 has 11 residues. Germline lookup yields CDR1 MNHNS and CDR2 SASEGT. V gave up 5 bases and J gave up 4 bases, with 5 bases separating them. As DNA, the CDR3 is TGTGCCAGCAGTTACCCAGAGACCCAGTACTTC. Amino acids: CASSYPETQYF.

This clone was picked up one time. This chain links TRBV14 with TRBJ2-7; D gene ambiguous. The germline V gene encodes CDR1 SGHDN and CDR2 FVKESK. The CDR3 runs to 15 residues. Trimming removed 1 base at V and 2 bases at J, with 12 bases between. CDR3 nucleotide sequence: TGTGCCAGCAGCCAAGTTCCCTTCCCGGCCTACGAGCAGTACTTC. As protein: CASSQVPFPAYEQYF. Full variable domain (missing parts from reference TRBV14 and TRBJ2-7): EAGVTQFPSHSVIEKGQTVTLRCDPISGHDNLYWYRRVMGKEIKFLLHFVKESKQDESGMPNNRFLAERTGGTYSTLKVQPAELEDSGVYFCASSQVPFPAYEQYFGPGTRLTVT.

CDR3 DNA: TGTGCCATCAGTGAGTCGGGGGTCGAGCAGTACTTC. Translated: CAISESGVEQYF. This sequence joins TRBV10-3 and TRBJ2-7, with D possibly called TRBD1 or TRBD2 (5 bases each). V lost 0 bases to trimming and J lost 6 bases, with 6 bases between them. CDR3 size: 12 residues. Germline V gene data show CDR1 as ENHRY and CDR2 as SYGVKD.

The CDR3 loop reads CASSGDGASSYEQYF. CDR3 sequence (DNA): TGTGCCAGCAGTGGAGACGGAGCCAGCTCCTACGAGCAGTACTTC. The rearrangement uses TRBV6-1 and TRBJ2-7, with no clear D. The ends were cut back, 4 bases at V and 0 bases at J, with 13 bases in the middle. This CDR3 is 15 amino acids long. Germline V CDR1 and CDR2: MNHNS, SASEGT.

This clone has a handful of counts. J is TRBJ1-2 and V is TRBV6-4; the D gene is possibly TRBD1 (6 bases). This CDR3 region has 15 residues. CDR1 and CDR2 from the germline V gene are MRHNA and SNTAGT. Deletions cut 3 bases from V and 0 bases from J, with 11 bases between. CDR3 protein: CASSEFQGTNYGYTF. CDR3 DNA: TGTGCCAGCAGTGAGTTCCAGGGGACTAACTATGGCTACACCTTC.

The V and J genes are TRBV7-9 and TRBJ1-4, with 11 bases fitting TRBD1. Germline assignment: CDR1 SEHNR and CDR2 FQNEAQ (reference sequence). CDR3 length: 15 amino acids. The J segment lost 7 bases and the V segment lost 8 bases, leaving 9 bases of the junction unmatched. The CDR3 DNA follows: TGTGCCAGCTCTCCTCCCGGGACAGGGGGTGAAAAACTGTTTTTT. Its protein is CASSPPGTGGEKLFF.

In this sample, this clone is large. The chain uses TRBV27 and TRBJ1-1; D gene unclear. The CDR3 length is 16 residues. V lost 5 bases and J lost 1, with 17 bases in between. Germline CDR1 and CDR2: MNHEY and SMNVEV (reference sequence). The CDR3 is CASSITFGRRNTEAFF. CDR3 DNA sequence: TGTGCCAGCAGTATAACATTCGGACGGCGGAACACTGAAGCTTTCTTT.

This chain links TRBV28 with TRBJ2-7; D uncertain. This CDR3 region has 13 residues. Germline V gives CDR1 MDHEN, CDR2 SYDVKM. V dropped 0 bases and J dropped 3 bases, with 6 bases sitting between them. DNA of the CDR3: TGTGCCAGCAGTTTATGGGTTGGCTACGAGCAGTACTTC. It encodes CASSLWVGYEQYF.

A note on this clone: This likely traces to a read error, being one base from a far larger clone. This sample also contains other DNA sequences that code for the same CDR3. The chain carries TRBV27 and TRBJ1-5; possibly TRBD1 for D (6 bases). Germline V gives CDR1 MNHEY, CDR2 SMNVEV (reference sequence). The CDR3 has 14 residues. The CDR3 DNA follows: TGCGCCAGCAGTTCCTCGACAGGTTATCAGCCCCAGCATTTT. Protein: CASSSSTGYQPQHF.

The V and J genes are TRBV11-3 and TRBJ1-3, with D uncertain. In germline, CDR1 is SGHNT, CDR2 YENEEA. The CDR3 sequence is 12 residues long. Trimming took off 3 bases at V and 12 bases at J, with 12 bases between the two ends. The CDR3 DNA reads as TGTGCCAGCAGCTTTTCCGCCACACACATATATTTT. Translated, it gives CASSFSATHIYF.

This rearrangement joins TRBV5-1 to TRBJ2-7, with D possibly being TRBD2 (6 bases). V lost 7 bases and J lost 9, with 20 bases in between. This CDR3 comprises 13 residues. Germline values: CDR1 SGHRS, CDR2 YFSETQ. DNA for the CDR3: TGCGCCAGCTCTGGCGGGGAAGGCCCCGGGCAGTACTTC. Protein: CASSGGEGPGQYF.

The chain recombines TRBV19 with TRBJ2-7, with TRBD2 matching over 14 bases. The CDR3 runs to 15 residues. Germline V gene data show CDR1 as LNHDA and CDR2 as SQIVND (reference sequence). J lost 3 bases, V lost 3 bases, and 1 base had no gene match. The CDR3 here is CASSMTSGRGYEQYF. CDR3 sequence (DNA): TGTGCCAGTAGTATGACTAGCGGGAGGGGCTACGAGCAGTACTTC.

This clone ranks as large (0.1 to 1%). V gene TRBV6-7 combines with J gene TRBJ1-1; D remains ambiguous. TRBV6-7 is an open reading frame, and its role is uncertain. The V and J ends lost 2 bases and 4 bases respectively, with 11 bases between them. This CDR3 is 14 amino acids long. This chain's CDR3 is CASSYPWRITEAFF. CDR3 coding DNA: TGTGCCAGCAGTTACCCATGGCGGATCACTGAAGCTTTCTTT.

CDR3 DNA sequence: TGCGCCAGCAGCTTGGGGGGCAGATACAATGAGCAGTTCTTC. Its translation: CASSLGGRYNEQFF. The chain couples TRBV5-1 to TRBJ2-1; a possible D gene is TRBD1 (5 bases). Germline CDR1 reads SGHRS; CDR2 reads YFSETQ. CDR3 length: 14 residues. V shed 0 bases and J shed 4 bases, with 8 bases lying between them.

V gene TRBV5-8 combines with J gene TRBJ2-1; the match to TRBD2 covers 7 bases. This CDR3 spans 16 amino acids. V trimming: 0 bases; J trimming: 4 bases; junction bases outside the gene matches: 7. CDR1 and CDR2 (germline): SGHTS, YDEGEE. CDR3 sequence: CASSLAWEGQYNEQFF. The CDR3 region has the DNA TGTGCCAGCAGCTTGGCGTGGGAGGGCCAATACAATGAGCAGTTCTTC.